Sequencing of this T cell receptor (beta chain) was carried out in a study of cytomegalovirus exposure and HLA in healthy donors. PCR was performed using 60 Vbeta and 13 Jbeta primers. Produced via immunoSEQ multiplex PCR; TCRdb's table is partial and in-frame only. Here the sample spans about 150,000 clones, 65% to 80% being singletons. V shed 6 bases, J shed 5 bases, and the junction held 10 bases outside the gene matches. The CDR3 spans 15 residues. CDR1 and CDR2 (germline): MNHNS, SASEGT. Regarding the study as a whole: Several of the most significant clusters appeared linked to common viral pathogens, based on a later analysis.

This clone was recorded only once. Its matching antigen is unknown. The TCR originated in a woman between 40 and 50 years old in good health and CMV-seronegative. V and J are TRBV6-1 and TRBJ1-5; 7 bases line up with TRBD1. Sequencing input: PBMCs. For the CDR3, the DNA is TGTGCCAGCAGCCAAGACAGGGTGATGGATCAGCCCCAGCATTTT. This translates into CASSQDRVMDQPQHF.